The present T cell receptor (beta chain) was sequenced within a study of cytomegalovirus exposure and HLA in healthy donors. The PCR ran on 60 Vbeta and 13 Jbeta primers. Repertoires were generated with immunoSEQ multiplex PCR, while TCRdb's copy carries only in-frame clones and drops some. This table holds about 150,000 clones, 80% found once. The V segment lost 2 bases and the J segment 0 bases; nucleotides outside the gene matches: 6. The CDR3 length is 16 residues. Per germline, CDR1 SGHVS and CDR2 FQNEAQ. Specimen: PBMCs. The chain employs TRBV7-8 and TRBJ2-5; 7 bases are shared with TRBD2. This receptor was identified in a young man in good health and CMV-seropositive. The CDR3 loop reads CASSLYAGVYQETQYF. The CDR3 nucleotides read TGTGCCAGCAGCTTATATGCGGGAGTGTACCAAGAGACCCAGTACTTC.